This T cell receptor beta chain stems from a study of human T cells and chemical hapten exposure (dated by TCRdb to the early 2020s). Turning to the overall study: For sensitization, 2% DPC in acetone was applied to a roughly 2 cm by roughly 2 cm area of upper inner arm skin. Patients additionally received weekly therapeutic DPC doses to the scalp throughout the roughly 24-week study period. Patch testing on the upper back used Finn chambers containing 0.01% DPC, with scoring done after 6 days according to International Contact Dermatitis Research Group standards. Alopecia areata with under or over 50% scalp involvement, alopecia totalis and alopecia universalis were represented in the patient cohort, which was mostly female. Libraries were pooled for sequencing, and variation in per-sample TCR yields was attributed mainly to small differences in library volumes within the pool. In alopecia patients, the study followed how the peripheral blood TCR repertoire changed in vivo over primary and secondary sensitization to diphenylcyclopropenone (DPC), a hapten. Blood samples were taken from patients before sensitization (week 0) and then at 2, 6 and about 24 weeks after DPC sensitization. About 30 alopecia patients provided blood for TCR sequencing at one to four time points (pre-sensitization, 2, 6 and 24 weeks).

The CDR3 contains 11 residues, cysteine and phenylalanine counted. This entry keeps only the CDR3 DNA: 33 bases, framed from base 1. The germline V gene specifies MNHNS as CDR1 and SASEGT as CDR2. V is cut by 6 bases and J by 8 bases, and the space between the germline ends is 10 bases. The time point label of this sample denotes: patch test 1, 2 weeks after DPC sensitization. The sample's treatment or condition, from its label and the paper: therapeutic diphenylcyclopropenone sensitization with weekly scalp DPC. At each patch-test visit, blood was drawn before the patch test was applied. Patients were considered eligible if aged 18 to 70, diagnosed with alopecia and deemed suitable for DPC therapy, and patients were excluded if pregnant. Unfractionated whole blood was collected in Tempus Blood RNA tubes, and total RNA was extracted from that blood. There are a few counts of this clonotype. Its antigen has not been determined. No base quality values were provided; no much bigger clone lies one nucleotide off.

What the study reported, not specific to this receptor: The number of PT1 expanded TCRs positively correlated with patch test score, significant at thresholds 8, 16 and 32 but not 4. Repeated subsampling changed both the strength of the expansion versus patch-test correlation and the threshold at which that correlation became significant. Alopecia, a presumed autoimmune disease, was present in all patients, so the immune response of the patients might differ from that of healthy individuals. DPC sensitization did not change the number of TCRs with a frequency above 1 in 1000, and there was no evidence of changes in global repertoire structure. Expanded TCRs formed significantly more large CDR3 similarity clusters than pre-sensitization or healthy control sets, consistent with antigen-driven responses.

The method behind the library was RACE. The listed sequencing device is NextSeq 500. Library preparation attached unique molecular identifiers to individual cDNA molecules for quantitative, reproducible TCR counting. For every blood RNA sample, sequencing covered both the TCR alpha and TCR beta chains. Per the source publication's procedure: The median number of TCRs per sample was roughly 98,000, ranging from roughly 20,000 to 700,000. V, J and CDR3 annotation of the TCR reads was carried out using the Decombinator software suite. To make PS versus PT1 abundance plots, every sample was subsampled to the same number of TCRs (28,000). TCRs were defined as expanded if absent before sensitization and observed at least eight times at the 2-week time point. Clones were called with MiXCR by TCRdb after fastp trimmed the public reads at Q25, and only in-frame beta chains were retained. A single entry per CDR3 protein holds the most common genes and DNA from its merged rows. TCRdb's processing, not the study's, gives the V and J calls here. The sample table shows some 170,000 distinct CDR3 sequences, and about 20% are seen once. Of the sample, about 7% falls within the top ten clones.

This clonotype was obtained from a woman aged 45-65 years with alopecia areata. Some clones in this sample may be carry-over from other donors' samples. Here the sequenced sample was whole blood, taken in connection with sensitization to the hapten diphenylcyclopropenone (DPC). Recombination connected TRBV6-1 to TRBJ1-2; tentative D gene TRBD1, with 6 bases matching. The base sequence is TGTGCCAGCAGAAACAGGGACGGCTACACCTTC. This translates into CASRNRDGYTF.